The TCR beta chain under discussion was sequenced for a study of response to subunit inactivated influenza vaccine. TCRdb reprocessed the RT-PCR reads with MiXCR, giving one entry per CDR3 protein. Of hundreds of thousands of distinct CDR3 sequences in the sample, roughly 13% are singletons; the top ten hold less than 9%. The CDR3 is made up of 17 amino acids. V was shortened by 0 bases and J by 6 bases, with 21 bases between the two germline ends. The germline V gene has CDR1 SQVTM and CDR2 ANQGSEA. This clonotype was counted between two and nine times. This chain joins TRBV29-1 and TRBJ2-1; D may be TRBD2 (5 bases). This TCR came from a man aged 45 to 65 who received an inactivated influenza vaccine. Sequencing used PBMCs from blood, obtained around 14 days before vaccination. The chain's CDR3 is CSVEELGADWALNEQFF. CDR3 nucleotides: TGCAGCGTTGAAGAACTCGGAGCGGATTGGGCGCTCAATGAGCAGTTCTTC.